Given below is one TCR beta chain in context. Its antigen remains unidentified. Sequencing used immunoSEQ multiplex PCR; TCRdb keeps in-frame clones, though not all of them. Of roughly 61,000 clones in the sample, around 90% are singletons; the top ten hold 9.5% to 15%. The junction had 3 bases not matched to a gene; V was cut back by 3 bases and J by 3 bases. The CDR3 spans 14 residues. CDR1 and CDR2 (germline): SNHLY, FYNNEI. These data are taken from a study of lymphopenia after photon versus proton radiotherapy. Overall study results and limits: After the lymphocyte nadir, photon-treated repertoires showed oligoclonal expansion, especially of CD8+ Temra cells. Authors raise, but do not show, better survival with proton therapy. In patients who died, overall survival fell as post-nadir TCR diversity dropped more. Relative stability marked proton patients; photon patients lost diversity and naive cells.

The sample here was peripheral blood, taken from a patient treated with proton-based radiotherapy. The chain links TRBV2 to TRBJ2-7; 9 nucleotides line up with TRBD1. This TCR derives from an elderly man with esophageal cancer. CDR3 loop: CASSEWDRDYEQYF. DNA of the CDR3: TGTGCCAGCAGTGAGTGGGACAGGGACTACGAGCAGTACTTC. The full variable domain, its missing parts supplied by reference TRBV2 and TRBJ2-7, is EPEVTQTPSHQVTQMGQEVILRCVPISNHLYFYWYRQILGQKVEFLVSFYNNEISEKSEIFDDQFSVERPDGSNFTLKIRSTKLEDSAMYFCASSEWDRDYEQYFGPGTRLTVT.